A selection of T cell receptor beta chains follows, all from one sample in a study of molecular identifiers for immune sequencing clone quantification. MiXCR was run by TCRdb on the PCR reads, yielding one entry per CDR3 protein. The sample lists about 640,000 distinct CDR3 sequences, just under 20% seen once, with roughly 0.83% in the top ten. Input material: naive CD8+ T cells from blood, with Jurkat cell RNA spiked in. The receptors originated from a human donor in good health. Some libraries in this study had Jurkat cell RNA spiked in. CDR3s include the opening cysteine and the closing phenylalanine or tryptophan. D genes are given only for firm matches. Clone size is not always given. Where it is, it says once, few, many or a class for expanded clones.

D gene	V gene	clone size	J gene	CDR3 DNA	CDR3 protein
-	TRBV25-1	few	TRBJ1-4	TGTGCCAGCAGTGAATTAGGGGGGCCTAATGAAAAACTGTTTTTT	CASSELGGPNEKLFF
TRBD2	TRBV5-1	many	TRBJ2-7	TGCGCCAGCAGCTTGGGGGGACTAGCGGGAGGTTACGAGCAGTACTTC	CASSLGGLAGGYEQYF
-	TRBV12-3/TRBV12-4	many	TRBJ2-7	TGTGCCAGCAGTTTAGTACAGCCCGAAGAGCAGTACTTC	CASSLVQPEEQYF
-	TRBV28	few	TRBJ1-2	TGTGCCAGCAGTTTAACCCCGGCAGGGGAGGTTAACTATGGCTACACCTTC	CASSLTPAGEVNYGYTF
TRBD1	TRBV4-1	few	TRBJ2-1	TGCGCCAGCAGCCAAGGACAGGGTGTGGACAATGAGCAGTTCTTC	CASSQGQGVDNEQFF
TRBD2	TRBV12-3/TRBV12-4	-	TRBJ2-1	TGTGCCAGCAGTTATGTTAGCGGGAGGGAGAACAATGAGCAGTTCTTC	CASSYVSGRENNEQFF
-	TRBV20-1	many	TRBJ2-7	TGCAGTGCTTTGCGGGACAACTCCTACGAGCAGTACTTC	CSALRDNSYEQYF
-	TRBV2	many	TRBJ2-5	TGTGCCAGCAGTTACGAGCAGGGCTCGGGAGAGACCCAGTACTTC	CASSYEQGSGETQYF
-	TRBV12-5	many	TRBJ2-3	TGTGCTAGTGGTTTGGTTCTGGGCCGGCCCTCAGATACGCAGTATTTT	CASGLVLGRPSDTQYF
-	TRBV29-1	-	TRBJ2-2	TGCAGCGTTGAATCGGCACTCGCGAACACCGGGGAGCTGTTTTTT	CSVESALANTGELFF
-	TRBV28	many	TRBJ2-2	TGTGCCAGCAGAACTATACCGGCCCGAGATTGGGGCACCGGGGAGCTGTTTTTT	CASRTIPARDWGTGELFF
-	TRBV9	few	TRBJ2-5	TGTGCCAGCAGCGTAGGCGGTGGGAACCTCCAAGAGACCCAGTACTTC	CASSVGGGNLQETQYF
-	TRBV6-2/TRBV6-3	many	TRBJ1-2	TGTGCCAGCAGTTACGGGGGCGTCTATGGCTACACCTTC	CASSYGGVYGYTF
TRBD2	TRBV4-3	many	TRBJ2-3	TGCGCCAGCAGCCAAAGGGCTAGCGGGCCTGAATTTCCTAGCACAGATACGCAGTATTTT	CASSQRASGPEFPSTDTQYF
-	TRBV20-1	few	TRBJ2-2	TGCAGTGAGTCATGGGGGGAGAACACCGGGGAGCTGTTTTTT	CSESWGENTGELFF
-	TRBV20-1	many	TRBJ2-5	TGCAGAGTGGGGGGAGTGGCAGATATCCACGAGACCCAGTACTTC	CRVGGVADIHETQYF
-	TRBV4-1	many	TRBJ1-3	TGCGCCAGCAGCCAAGTTTGGGTCTCTGGAAACACCATATATTTT	CASSQVWVSGNTIYF
-	TRBV30	many	TRBJ2-7	TGTGCCTGGAGTTCTGAGGATTCCTACGAGCAGTACTTC	CAWSSEDSYEQYF